These 29 T cell receptor beta chains were all obtained from the same sample, sequenced in a study of CD8 T cells in ankylosing spondylitis. MiXCR, applied by TCRdb to the 5' RACE reads, yields one record per CDR3 protein. The sample gives about 220,000 distinct CDR3 sequences, 25% to 30% of which show up once; about 7% is in the top ten. The sequencing input was blood, either unsorted or a sorted T cell fraction (not recorded which). These receptors came from a male donor with ankylosing spondylitis or in good health (not recorded which).

V usage is TRBV7-8 and J usage is TRBJ2-3; D gene ambiguous. Trimming removed 1 base at V and 5 bases at J, with 13 bases between. CDR1 is SGHVS, CDR2 FQNEAQ, per germline. The CDR3 is 15 amino acids. CDR3 protein: CASSLDGSAIDTQYF. DNA for the CDR3: TGTGCCAGCAGCTTAGATGGCAGCGCGATAGATACGCAGTATTTT.

This clonotype has a count of ten or more. The chain carries TRBV18 and TRBJ2-3; D might be TRBD2 (5 bases). The length of the CDR3 is 16 residues. V was shortened by 1 base and J by 4 bases, with 15 bases between the two germline ends. Germline V lookup: CDR1 KGHSH, CDR2 LQKENI. CDR3 loop: CASSPRSAGNADTQYF. For the CDR3, the DNA is TGTGCCAGCTCACCACGATCGGCGGGTAACGCAGATACGCAGTATTTT.

This clonotype was counted at least ten times. The V gene is TRBV3-1, the J gene TRBJ2-1; D remains unclear. Trimming took 1 base from V and 4 from J, leaving 5 bases between them. The CDR3 has 13 residues. Germline CDR1 LGHDT, CDR2 YNNKEL (reference sequence). CDR3 loop: CASSQGQYNEQFF. CDR3 coding DNA: TGTGCCAGCAGCCAAGGACAATACAATGAGCAGTTCTTC.

This clonotype has at least ten counts. V gene TRBV5-1 combines with J gene TRBJ1-5; D is unclear. Deletions cut 0 bases from V and 1 base from J, with 8 bases between. CDR1 is SGHRS, CDR2 YFSETQ, per germline. The CDR3 length is 15 residues. DNA of the CDR3: TGCGCCAGCAGCTTGGATCCGGGGAGCAATCAGCCCCAGCATTTT. Translating it yields CASSLDPGSNQPQHF.

This clonotype appeared a single time. The genes are TRBV10-1 and TRBJ1-5; unclear D gene. Trimming pared 7 bases from V and 1 base from J, leaving 5 bases between. Germline values: CDR1 WNHNN, CDR2 SYGVQD (reference sequence). The CDR3 runs 12 residues. The CDR3, as DNA: TGCGCCAGCATTGACAGCAATCAGCCCCAGCATTTT. This translates into CASIDSNQPQHF.

This clonotype was observed once. The rearrangement links TRBV29-1 to TRBJ2-7; 8 bases fit TRBD1. The V gene end was trimmed by 3 bases and the J gene end by 9 bases; junction bases not matched to a gene: 10. The germline V gene has CDR1 SQVTM and CDR2 ANQGSEA. The CDR3 totals 13 residues. CDR3 sequence (DNA): TGCAGCGTTGAGGACAGGGCGGGTACCGGGCAGTACTTC. This sequence encodes CSVEDRAGTGQYF.

This clonotype was found a few times. The rearrangement joins TRBV20-1 to TRBJ1-2; the D is unclear. The CDR3 is 13 residues long. Between the trimmed V and J ends, which lost 4 bases and 2 bases, there was a span of 11 bases. In germline, CDR1 is DFQATT, CDR2 SNEGSKA (reference sequence). CDR3 sequence reads: CSAIDRANYGYTF. In nucleotides, the CDR3 is TGCAGTGCTATCGACCGGGCGAACTATGGCTACACCTTC.

This clonotype was seen repeatedly, ten times or more. The CDR3 DNA reads TGTGCCAGCTCACCAGGGACTAACTATGGCTACACCTTC. Protein: CASSPGTNYGYTF. The chain recombines TRBV18 with TRBJ1-2; D gene unclear. CDR1 is KGHSH, CDR2 LQKENI, per germline. V was trimmed by 2 bases and J by 0 bases, leaving 4 bases between them. This CDR3 is 13 amino acids long.

This clonotype was seen only a few times. The J gene is TRBJ2-1, the V gene TRBV20-1, with D unclear. Trimming took 6 bases from V and 5 from J, leaving 8 bases between them. CDR1 and CDR2 (germline): DFQATT, SNEGSKA (reference sequence). The CDR3 sequence is 11 residues long. The CDR3 coding sequence is TGCAGTGCCGAGAGAAACAATGAGCAGTTCTTC. This sequence encodes CSAERNNEQFF.

This clonotype occurred many times. J is TRBJ2-3 and V is TRBV7-2, with D possibly matching TRBD2 (6 bases). V lost 6 bases and J 2 bases, leaving 15 bases between the germline ends. This CDR3 contains 15 residues. From germline, CDR1 is SGHTA and CDR2 FQGNSA. The CDR3 here is CASRGLLLPTDTQYF. The CDR3 nucleotides read TGTGCCAGCAGGGGACTTCTCCTTCCCACAGATACGCAGTATTTT.

This clonotype was seen repeatedly, ten times or more. The chain carries TRBV20-1 and TRBJ2-7; 12 bases are shared with TRBD2. The J segment lost 5 bases and the V segment lost 0 bases, leaving 11 bases of the junction unmatched. Per germline, CDR1 DFQATT and CDR2 SNEGSKA (reference sequence). The CDR3 covers 17 residues. CDR3 region: CSARDPLAGGSGNEQYF. The CDR3 DNA reads as TGCAGTGCTAGAGATCCCCTAGCGGGAGGGTCTGGGAACGAGCAGTACTTC.

This clonotype was counted between two and nine times. This chain joins TRBV7-2 and TRBJ1-3, with a tentative D call TRBD1 (6 bases). CDR3 length equals 13 residues. CDR1 and CDR2 from the germline V gene are SGHTA and FQGNSA. The V end was cut by 5 bases, the J end by 8 bases, with 13 bases between. The CDR3 reads CASSRSKGDTIYF. The DNA for the CDR3 is TGTGCCAGCAGCCGGTCGAAGGGGGACACCATATATTTT.

Written as DNA, the CDR3 is TGTGCCAGCAGCGGGCCGACAGGGGCCGTGACCCAGTACTTC. It translates to CASSGPTGAVTQYF. This chain uses TRBV7-9 with TRBJ2-5; 8 nucleotides match TRBD1. The germline V gene encodes CDR1 SEHNR and CDR2 FQNEAQ (reference sequence). There are 14 residues in the CDR3. V trimming: 5 bases; J trimming: 7 bases; junction bases outside the gene matches: 9.

This clonotype was detected ten times or more. V and J are TRBV6-2 or TRBV6-3 and TRBJ2-2, with D possibly TRBD2 on 6 matching bases. The V end was cut by 7 bases, the J end by 6 bases, with 15 bases between. CDR1 MNHEY and CDR2 SVGEGT come from the germline V gene. The CDR3 loop spans 14 amino acids. The CDR3 here is CASTPGLIAGELFF. The DNA for the CDR3 is TGTGCCAGCACCCCCGGACTAATCGCCGGGGAGCTGTTTTTT.

This clonotype was picked up many times. V is TRBV27 and J is TRBJ1-5; perhaps TRBD1 as D (5 bases). Germline-derived CDR1 and CDR2 are MNHEY and SMNVEV (reference sequence). The CDR3 is 16 residues long. Trimming left V 5 bases short and J 2 bases short, with 16 bases between. CDR3 residues: CASSRIHTGGNQPQHF. CDR3 DNA sequence: TGTGCCAGCAGTCGGATCCACACGGGGGGCAATCAGCCCCAGCATTTT.

The genes are TRBV20-1 and TRBJ1-1; a possible D gene is TRBD1 (5 bases). The CDR3 length is 13 residues. V was cut by 6 bases and J by 0 bases, with 11 bases left in between. Germline V gene lookup returns CDR1 DFQATT and CDR2 SNEGSKA (reference sequence). In nucleotides, the CDR3 is TGCAGTGCGGGACCCACAATGAACACTGAAGCTTTCTTT. Translation gives CSAGPTMNTEAFF.

This clonotype was seen more than once but under ten times. V gene TRBV10-3 combines with J gene TRBJ2-3; D not resolved. From germline, CDR1 is ENHRY and CDR2 SYGVKD. Trimming shortened V by 7 bases and J by 2 bases, and 4 bases separated the two germline ends. This CDR3 region has 11 residues. DNA for the CDR3: TGTGCCATCAAAATCACAGATACGCAGTATTTT. It translates to CAIKITDTQYF.

This clonotype was seen many times. This rearrangement joins TRBV11-1 to TRBJ2-2; 7 bases are a match to TRBD2. CDR3 length: 16 residues. Trimming removed 2 bases from V and 5 bases from J; junction bases left unmatched: 8. Germline assignment: CDR1 SGHAT and CDR2 FQDESV (reference sequence). DNA for the CDR3: TGTGCCAGCAGCTTATGGGAGGGGACGGGAACCGGGGAGCTGTTTTTT. Protein product: CASSLWEGTGTGELFF.

This clonotype was seen ten or more times. V is TRBV20-1 and J is TRBJ2-5; 8 bases are a match to TRBD2. Germline CDR1 is DFQATT and CDR2 is SNEGSKA (reference sequence). V was pared by 3 bases and J by 7 bases, with 10 bases of the junction left unmatched. The CDR3 loop spans 14 amino acids. The CDR3 bases are TGCAGTGCTAGTCTAGCGGGCCTCTTTGGGACCCAGTACTTC. This translates into CSASLAGLFGTQYF.

The V call is TRBV20-1, the J call TRBJ2-5; D is perhaps TRBD2 (6 bases). The V gene lost 0 bases and the J gene lost 2 bases, with 13 bases spanning the gap. Germline CDR1 reads DFQATT; CDR2 reads SNEGSKA (reference sequence). This CDR3 contains 15 residues. This CDR3 reads CSARDWEAAQETQYF. The CDR3 nucleotides are TGCAGTGCTAGAGATTGGGAGGCAGCACAAGAGACCCAGTACTTC.

This clonotype occurred a few times. The junction departs from germline at one end; a sequencing error may be responsible. The rearrangement joins TRBV7-9 to TRBJ2-1; D unclear. Per the germline V gene, CDR1 is SEHNR and CDR2 is FQNEAQ (reference sequence). This CDR3 is built from 15 residues. Here the CDR3 DNA reads TGTGCCAGCACCTTATCAGAGACCCCCAACAATGAGCAGTTCTTC. It translates to CASTLSETPNNEQFF. The whole variable domain, remainder taken from reference TRBV7-9 and TRBJ2-1, is DTGVSQNPRHKITKRGQNVTFRCDPISEHNRLYWYRQTLGQGPEFLTYFQNEAQLEKSRLLSDRFSAERPKGSFSTLEIQRTEQGDSAMYLCASTLSETPNNEQFFGPGTRLTVL.

This clonotype was counted ten times or more. The chain is built from TRBV5-1 and TRBJ1-2; D is uncertain. The CDR3 contains 14 residues. V was clipped by 2 bases and J by 3 bases, with 11 bases between them. From germline, CDR1 is SGHRS and CDR2 YFSETQ. This chain's CDR3 is CASSLGGRDYGYTF. The CDR3 nucleotides read TGCGCCAGCAGCTTAGGAGGGCGGGACTATGGCTACACCTTC.

CDR3 coding DNA: TGCAGTGCTGTGGCTGCACCAGAGCAGTTCTTC. Encoded protein: CSAVAAPEQFF. This rearrangement joins TRBV20-1 to TRBJ2-1; D not certain. The CDR3 loop spans 11 amino acids. Trimming took off 5 bases at V and 10 bases at J, with 12 bases between the two ends. Germline loops: CDR1 DFQATT, CDR2 SNEGSKA (reference sequence).

This clonotype has more than one count but fewer than ten. J is TRBJ1-1 and V is TRBV20-1; D gene ambiguous. This CDR3 has 14 residues. Germline V gene sequence: CDR1 DFQATT, CDR2 SNEGSKA (reference sequence). Trimming removed 6 bases at V and 3 bases at J, with 17 bases between. As DNA, the CDR3 is TGCAGTGCCCCGTCGACGGCCGGAGACACTGAAGCTTTCTTT. It yields the protein CSAPSTAGDTEAFF.

This clonotype has a single count. This may be a read error: a much more frequent sequence differs by one nucleotide. V is TRBV5-6 and J is TRBJ1-1; 7 nucleotides agree with TRBD1. V lost 0 bases and J lost 1; bases outside the gene matches: 0. This CDR3 is built from 14 residues. In germline, CDR1 is SGHDT, CDR2 YYEEEE. This chain's CDR3 is CASSLDRGNTEAFF. The CDR3 DNA reads TGTGCCAGCAGCTTGGACAGGGGGAACACTGAAGCTTTCTTT.

This clonotype was recorded a few times. The chain links TRBV5-5 to TRBJ2-1, with no clear D. The CDR3 contains 14 residues. The germline V gene has CDR1 SGHKS and CDR2 YYEKEE (reference sequence). Trimming cost V 4 bases and J 2 bases, with 10 bases left between them. CDR3 in DNA: TGTGCCAGCAGCAACCATGGTCCCTACAATGAGCAGTTCTTC. This gives the protein CASSNHGPYNEQFF.

At least ten counts were recorded for this clonotype. The V call is TRBV14, the J call TRBJ2-1; 7 bases line up with TRBD2. V shed 0 bases, J shed 13 bases, and the junction held 9 bases outside the gene matches. The CDR3 has 14 residues. Germline V CDR1 and CDR2: SGHDN, FVKESK. The CDR3 loop is CASSQDLLASGQFF. CDR3 in DNA: TGTGCCAGCAGCCAAGATCTTTTGGCTAGCGGACAGTTCTTC. Full variable domain (remainder filled in from reference TRBV14 and TRBJ2-1): EAGVTQFPSHSVIEKGQTVTLRCDPISGHDNLYWYRRVMGKEIKFLLHFVKESKQDESGMPNNRFLAERTGGTYSTLKVQPAELEDSGVYFCASSQDLLASGQFFGPGTRLTVL.

The chain recombines TRBV12-3 or TRBV12-4 with TRBJ1-1; D uncertain. The V and J ends lost 2 bases and 5 bases respectively, with 12 bases between them. This CDR3 contains 14 residues. The CDR3 is CASSLLLAGTEAFF. The DNA of the CDR3 is TGTGCCAGCAGTTTATTATTGGCGGGAACTGAAGCTTTCTTT.

This clonotype was recorded many times. The genes are TRBV16 and TRBJ2-7; tentatively, D is TRBD1 or TRBD2 (5 bases each). Germline CDR1 is KGHSY and CDR2 is FQNENV. V shed 2 bases and J shed 3 bases, with 11 bases lying between them. The CDR3 is 14 residues long. The CDR3 region has the DNA TGTGCCAGCAGCCAAGAGGGCAGGGACTACGAGCAGTACTTC. It yields the protein CASSQEGRDYEQYF.